The 16 T cell receptor beta chains below come from one sample, sequenced in a study of blood T cell repertoires in COVID-19. Produced via immunoSEQ multiplex PCR; TCRdb's table is partial and in-frame only. The table lists roughly 300,000 clones, approximately 90% of them singletons. Material: peripheral blood. These receptors came from a woman in her thirties with COVID-19, enrolled during active disease.

This clone turned up a few times. Given a much more abundant clone one base away, this may be a read error. This chain uses TRBV5-4 with TRBJ2-3, with D hard to call. Per the germline V gene, CDR1 is SGHNT and CDR2 is YYREEE (reference sequence). The CDR3 has 13 residues. Trimming removed 5 bases at V and 0 bases at J, with 7 bases between. The CDR3 sequence is CASSLTSTDTQYF. In nucleotides, the CDR3 is TGTGCCAGCAGTTTGACTAGCACAGATACGCAGTATTTT.

This clone has only one observation. This chain links TRBV5-1 with TRBJ1-2; possibly TRBD1 for D (5 bases). The CDR3 runs to 14 residues. The germline V gene has CDR1 SGHRS and CDR2 YFSETQ. Trimming removed 4 bases at V and 5 bases at J, with 15 bases between. The CDR3 reads CASSTLDSMYGYTF. The CDR3 DNA reads as TGCGCCAGCAGCACTCTAGACAGCATGTATGGCTACACCTTC.

The chain combines TRBV2 with TRBJ2-2, with D possibly matching TRBD1 (6 bases). Per the germline V gene, CDR1 is SNHLY and CDR2 is FYNNEI. V shed 5 bases and J shed 6 bases, with 13 bases lying between them. CDR3 length: 14 residues. The CDR3 DNA sequence: TGTGCCAGCAGTCCTTTACAGGGTCCCGGGGAGCTGTTTTTT. This encodes CASSPLQGPGELFF.

This clone was observed once. V and J are TRBV11-2 and TRBJ2-1; 8 positions agree with TRBD2. This CDR3 contains 16 residues. V was pared by 0 bases and J by 2 bases, with 3 bases of the junction left unmatched. Germline V CDR1 and CDR2: SGHAT, FQNNGV. DNA for the CDR3: TGTGCCAGCAGCTTAGAGGCTAGCGGGCCCTACAATGAGCAGTTCTTC. It encodes CASSLEASGPYNEQFF. Complete variable domain (other parts from reference TRBV11-2 and TRBJ2-1): EAGVAQSPRYKIIEKRQSVAFWCNPISGHATLYWYQQILGQGPKLLIQFQNNGVVDDSQLPKDRFSAERLKGVDSTLKIQPAKLEDSAVYLCASSLEASGPYNEQFFGPGTRLTVL.

The rearrangement links TRBV5-4 to TRBJ2-7; 7 nucleotides match TRBD1. CDR3 length: 12 residues. CDR1 and CDR2 from the germline V gene are SGHNT and YYREEE (reference sequence). Germline trimming cut 3 bases from V and 4 bases from J; bases unmatched to any gene: 1. The CDR3 reads CASSSTGYEQYF. DNA of the CDR3: TGTGCCAGCAGCTCGACAGGGTACGAGCAGTACTTC.

Remarks on this clone: This CDR3 is also generated by other DNA sequences in the sample. The chain has TRBV5-1 and TRBJ2-7; a weak D match, TRBD1 (7 bases). Germline CDR1 is SGHRS and CDR2 is YFSETQ. V lost 0 bases to trimming and J lost 6 bases, with 10 bases between them. The CDR3 contains 13 residues. CDR3 bases: TGCGCCAGCAGCTTGGGGCAGGGGGGCGAGCAGTACTTC. It codes for CASSLGQGGEQYF. Full variable domain (remainder filled in from reference TRBV5-1 and TRBJ2-7): KAGVTQTPRYLIKTRGQQVTLSCSPISGHRSVSWYQQTPGQGLQFLFEYFSETQRNKGNFPGRFSGRQFSNSRSEMNVSTLELGDSALYLCASSLGQGGEQYFGPGTRLTVT.

The J gene is TRBJ2-2, the V gene TRBV6-4; 7 bases are a match to TRBD2. The CDR3 loop spans 15 amino acids. Trimming cost V 4 bases and J 0 bases; bases outside gene matches: 2. Germline V gene sequence: CDR1 MRHNA, CDR2 SNTAGT. CDR3 DNA: TGTGCCAGCAGTGCCACTAGCGCGAACACCGGGGAGCTGTTTTTT. As protein: CASSATSANTGELFF.

A single count supports this clone. CDR3 amino acids: CASSTTGQGNIQYF. The CDR3 DNA is TGTGCCAGTAGTACAACCGGACAGGGAAACATTCAGTACTTC. This chain links TRBV19 with TRBJ2-4; 8 bases are a match to TRBD1. The germline V gene encodes CDR1 LNHDA and CDR2 SQIVND (reference sequence). The CDR3 is made up of 14 amino acids. V dropped 4 bases and J dropped 6; count of bases not matched to a gene: 5. The full variable domain, its missing parts supplied by reference TRBV19 and TRBJ2-4, is DGGITQSPKYLFRKEGQNVTLSCEQNLNHDAMYWYRQDPGQGLRLIYYSQIVNDFQKGDIAEGYSVSREKKESFPLTVTSAQKNPTAFYLCASSTTGQGNIQYFGAGTRLSVL.

The chain uses TRBV7-7 and TRBJ2-5; D may be TRBD2 (6 bases). The V gene's germline CDR1 is SSHAT and CDR2 FNYEAQ (reference sequence). The CDR3 loop spans 13 amino acids. V gave up 5 bases and J gave up 5 bases, with 12 bases separating them. The CDR3 spells CASSPGREETQYF. The CDR3 DNA is TGTGCCAGCAGCCCCGGGAGAGAGGAGACCCAGTACTTC.

V gene TRBV4-1 combines with J gene TRBJ2-1; 9 bases line up with TRBD1. J gave up 4 bases and V 3 bases, and 10 bases lay outside the gene matches. CDR3 length: 17 residues. The germline V gene encodes CDR1 MGHRA and CDR2 YSYEKL. DNA of the CDR3: TGCGCCAGCAGCCAGGCTACCGCGGGACAGGGATACAATGAGCAGTTCTTC. Its protein is CASSQATAGQGYNEQFF.

The V and J genes are TRBV28 and TRBJ1-1, with a tentative D call TRBD1 (6 bases). The ends were cut back, 3 bases at V and 2 bases at J, with 16 bases in the middle. The length of the CDR3 is 16 residues. Germline assignment: CDR1 MDHEN and CDR2 SYDVKM. The CDR3 reads CASSFPQGLPNTEAFF. CDR3 coding DNA: TGTGCCAGCAGTTTTCCACAGGGTTTGCCAAACACTGAAGCTTTCTTT.

The rearrangement joins TRBV5-8 to TRBJ1-6, with D unclear. V lost 1 base and J 9 bases, leaving 8 bases between the germline ends. The CDR3 totals 13 residues. Per the germline V gene, CDR1 is SGHTS and CDR2 is YDEGEE. CDR3 sequence reads: CASSLREFSPLHF. In DNA, the CDR3 is TGTGCCAGCAGCTTGCGGGAATTTTCACCCCTCCACTTT.

The chain recombines TRBV6-1 with TRBJ2-1; a possible D gene is TRBD1 (5 bases). Germline V gene data show CDR1 as MNHNS and CDR2 as SASEGT. Trimming removed 3 bases from V and 2 bases from J, with 14 bases in between. The CDR3 spans 16 residues. The CDR3 loop is CASSDTGRRPYNEQFF. CDR3 in DNA: TGTGCCAGCAGTGATACAGGTAGAAGGCCCTACAATGAGCAGTTCTTC.

This chain connects TRBV30 to TRBJ2-2; 8 bases agree with TRBD1. This CDR3 has 14 amino acids. The germline CDR1 and CDR2 sequences are GTSNPN and SVGIG (reference sequence). Trimming cost V 0 bases and J 4 bases; bases outside gene matches: 1. The CDR3 here is CAWSVQGVTGELFF. DNA for the CDR3: TGTGCCTGGAGTGTACAGGGGGTCACCGGGGAGCTGTTTTTT.

The chain combines TRBV7-9 with TRBJ1-5, with D perhaps TRBD1 (6 bases). The CDR3 is made up of 16 amino acids. Trimming shortened V by 5 bases and J by 2 bases, and 16 bases separated the two germline ends. Looked up from germline, CDR1 is SEHNR and CDR2 is FQNEAQ (reference sequence). CDR3 coding DNA: TGTGCCAGCAGCCCCGGGGGGGGGCCCGGCAATCAGCCCCAGCATTTT. This codes for CASSPGGGPGNQPQHF.

The chain employs TRBV3-1 (or the pseudogene TRBV3-2) and TRBJ1-6; D is unresolved. Germline assignment: CDR1 LGHDT and CDR2 YNNKEL (reference sequence). V was cut by 4 bases and J by 4 bases, with 11 bases left in between. The CDR3 covers 15 residues. CDR3 residues: CASSPGAVYNSPLHF. CDR3 in DNA: TGTGCCAGCAGCCCGGGAGCTGTTTATAATTCACCCCTCCACTTT.